This T cell receptor (beta chain) appears in the sequencing data of a study of Ad26.COV2.S vaccination and SARS-CoV-2 variants. The study's findings and limits: Marked by substantial breadth, spike-specific CD8+ and CD4+ T cell responses were reportedly seen after vaccination. Recipients of either vaccine or placebo displayed similar breadth of non-spike TCRs.

This table comes from immunoSEQ multiplex PCR, and its TCRdb copy is limited to in-frame clones, with some not included. The data show 440,000 or so clones, about 92% seen once. Comment on this clone: Its antigen is as yet unknown. The identical CDR3 is also encoded by other nucleotide sequences in the sample.

The length of the CDR3 is 14 residues. In germline, CDR1 is KGHSH, CDR2 LQKENI. J was trimmed by 8 bases and V by 2 bases; bases with no gene match: 1. Indicated treatment: 19 received Ad26.COV2.S at low or high dose, single or two shots; about 5 received placebo; per-sample allocation not given. Sample collection was performed on day 63 after the first vaccine or placebo injection. Aged 18-55 years, donor was enrolled in Boston in 2020. This TCR came from a person aged 18-65 years who received the Ad26.COV2.S COVID-19 vaccine or a placebo. Sequenced here: peripheral blood, sampled in a trial of Ad26.COV2.S vaccine versus placebo. The V call is TRBV18, the J call TRBJ2-1; TRBD1 matches 12 bases. The DNA for the CDR3 is TGTGCCAGCTCACCAGGGACAGGGGGCTATGAGCAGTTCTTC. This codes for CASSPGTGGYEQFF.